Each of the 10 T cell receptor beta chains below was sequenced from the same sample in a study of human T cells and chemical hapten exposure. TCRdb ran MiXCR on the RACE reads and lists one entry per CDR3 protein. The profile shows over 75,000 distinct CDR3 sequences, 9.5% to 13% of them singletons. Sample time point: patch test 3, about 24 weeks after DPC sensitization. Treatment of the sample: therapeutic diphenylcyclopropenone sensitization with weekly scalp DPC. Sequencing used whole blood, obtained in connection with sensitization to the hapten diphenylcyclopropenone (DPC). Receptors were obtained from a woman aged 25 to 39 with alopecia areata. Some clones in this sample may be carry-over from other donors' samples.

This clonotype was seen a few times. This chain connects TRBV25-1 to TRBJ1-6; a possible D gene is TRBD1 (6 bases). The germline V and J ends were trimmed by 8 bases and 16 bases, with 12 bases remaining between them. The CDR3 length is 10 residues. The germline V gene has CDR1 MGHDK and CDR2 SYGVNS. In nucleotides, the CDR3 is TGTGCCAGCGGGGGGCTTTTACTCCACTTT. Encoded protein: CASGGLLLHF.

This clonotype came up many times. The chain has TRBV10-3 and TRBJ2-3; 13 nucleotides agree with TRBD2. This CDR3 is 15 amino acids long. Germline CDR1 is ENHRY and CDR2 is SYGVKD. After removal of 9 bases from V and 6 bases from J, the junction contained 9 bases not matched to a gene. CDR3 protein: CAISETSGRADTQYF. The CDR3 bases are TGTGCCATTTCAGAAACTAGCGGGAGGGCGGATACGCAGTATTTT.

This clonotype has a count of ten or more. The chain's CDR3 is CASSIGRESAELHF. CDR3 in DNA: TGTGCCAGCAGCATAGGGAGGGAATCAGCGGAACTCCACTTT. The chain couples TRBV11-2 to TRBJ1-6; D is undetermined. CDR3 length equals 14 residues. Germline CDR1 SGHAT, CDR2 FQNNGV. Trimming pared 5 bases from V and 16 bases from J, leaving 21 bases between.

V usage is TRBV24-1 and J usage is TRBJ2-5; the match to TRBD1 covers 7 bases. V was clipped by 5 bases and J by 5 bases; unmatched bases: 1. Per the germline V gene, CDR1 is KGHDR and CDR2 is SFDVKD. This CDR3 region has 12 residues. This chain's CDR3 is CATSVRGETQYF. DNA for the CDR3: TGTGCCACCAGTGTCAGGGGGGAGACCCAGTACTTC.

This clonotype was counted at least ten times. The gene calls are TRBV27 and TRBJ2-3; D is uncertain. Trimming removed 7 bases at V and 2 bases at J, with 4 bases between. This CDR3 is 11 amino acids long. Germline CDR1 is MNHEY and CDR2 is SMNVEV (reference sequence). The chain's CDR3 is CASKNTDTQYF. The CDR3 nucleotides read TGTGCCAGCAAAAACACAGATACGCAGTATTTT.

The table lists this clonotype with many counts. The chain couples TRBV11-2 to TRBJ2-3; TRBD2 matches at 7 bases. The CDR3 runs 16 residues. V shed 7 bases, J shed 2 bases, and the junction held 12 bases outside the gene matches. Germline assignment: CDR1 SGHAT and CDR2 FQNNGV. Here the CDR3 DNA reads TGTGCCAGCATCCCTTCTGACAGCGGGATCACAGATACGCAGTATTTT. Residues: CASIPSDSGITDTQYF. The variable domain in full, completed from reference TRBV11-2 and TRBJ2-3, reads EAGVAQSPRYKIIEKRQSVAFWCNPISGHATLYWYQQILGQGPKLLIQFQNNGVVDDSQLPKDRFSAERLKGVDSTLKIQPAKLEDSAVYLCASIPSDSGITDTQYFGPGTRLTVL.

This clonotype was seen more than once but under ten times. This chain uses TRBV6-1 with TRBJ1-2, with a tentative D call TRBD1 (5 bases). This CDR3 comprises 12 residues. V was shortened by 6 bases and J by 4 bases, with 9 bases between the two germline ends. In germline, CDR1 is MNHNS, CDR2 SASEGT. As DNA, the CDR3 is TGTGCCAGCAGGGACAACCGCTATGGCTACACCTTC. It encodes CASRDNRYGYTF.

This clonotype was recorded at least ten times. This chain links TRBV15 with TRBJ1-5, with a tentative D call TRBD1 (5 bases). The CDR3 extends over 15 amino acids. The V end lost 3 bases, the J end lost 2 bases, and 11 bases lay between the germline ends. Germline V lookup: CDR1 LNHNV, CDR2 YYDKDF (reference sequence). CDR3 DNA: TGTGCCACCAGCAGTCTCGACAGAGGCAATCAGCCCCAGCATTTT. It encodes CATSSLDRGNQPQHF.

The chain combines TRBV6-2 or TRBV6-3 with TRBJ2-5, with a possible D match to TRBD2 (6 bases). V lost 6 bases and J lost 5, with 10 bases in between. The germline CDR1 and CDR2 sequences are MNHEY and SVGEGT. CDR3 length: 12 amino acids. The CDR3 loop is CASRGLLETQYF. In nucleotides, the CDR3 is TGTGCCAGCAGGGGACTCTTGGAGACCCAGTACTTC.

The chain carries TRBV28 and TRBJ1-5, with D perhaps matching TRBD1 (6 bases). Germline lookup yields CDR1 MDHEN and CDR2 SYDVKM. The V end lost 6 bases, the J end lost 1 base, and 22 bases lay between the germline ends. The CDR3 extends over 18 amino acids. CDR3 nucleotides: TGTGCCAGCAGGACCTCACCAACAGGGAAGGTCAGCAATCAGCCCCAGCATTTT. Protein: CASRTSPTGKVSNQPQHF.